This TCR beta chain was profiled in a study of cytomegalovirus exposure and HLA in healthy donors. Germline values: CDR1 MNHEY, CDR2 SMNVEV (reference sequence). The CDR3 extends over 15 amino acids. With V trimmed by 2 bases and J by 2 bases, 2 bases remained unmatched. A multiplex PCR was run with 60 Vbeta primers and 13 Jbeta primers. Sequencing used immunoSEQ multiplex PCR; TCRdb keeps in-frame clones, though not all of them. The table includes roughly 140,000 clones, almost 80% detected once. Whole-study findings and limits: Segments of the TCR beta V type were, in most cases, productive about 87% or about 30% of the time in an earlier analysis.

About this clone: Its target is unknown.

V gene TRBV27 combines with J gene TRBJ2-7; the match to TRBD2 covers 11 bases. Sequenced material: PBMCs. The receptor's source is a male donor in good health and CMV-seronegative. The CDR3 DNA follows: TGTGCCAGCAGTTTAACTAGCGGGAGCCCCTACGAGCAGTACTTC. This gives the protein CASSLTSGSPYEQYF.